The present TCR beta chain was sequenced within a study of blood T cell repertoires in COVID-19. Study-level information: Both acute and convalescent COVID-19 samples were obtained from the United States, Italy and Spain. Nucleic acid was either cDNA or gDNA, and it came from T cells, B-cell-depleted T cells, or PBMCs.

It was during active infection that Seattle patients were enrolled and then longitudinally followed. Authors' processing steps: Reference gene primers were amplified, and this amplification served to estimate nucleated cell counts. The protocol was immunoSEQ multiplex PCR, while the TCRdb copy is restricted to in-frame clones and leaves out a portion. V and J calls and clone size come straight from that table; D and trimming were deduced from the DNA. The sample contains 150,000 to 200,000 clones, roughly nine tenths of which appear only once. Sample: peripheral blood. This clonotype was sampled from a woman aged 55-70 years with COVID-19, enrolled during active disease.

This chain's CDR3 is CSVGAQGVSTEAFF. The CDR3 DNA is TGCAGCGTTGGCGCACAGGGGGTGAGCACTGAAGCTTTCTTT. V usage is TRBV29-1 and J usage is TRBJ1-1, with TRBD1 identical over 8 bases. With 4 bases clipped from V and 4 bases from J, the junction kept 8 bases outside the gene matches. Germline V gene lookup returns CDR1 SQVTM and CDR2 ANQGSEA. This CDR3 region has 14 residues.